These T cell receptor beta chains were read from a single sample in a study of CD4+ T cells in melanoma. The table came from immunoSEQ multiplex PCR; TCRdb's copy has only in-frame clones and leaves some out. The sample yields about 11,000 clones, around 70% seen once. Sequenced sample: cells from a culture (not recorded whether cultured in vitro). The receptors here all came from a human donor with melanoma. The CDR3 runs from the conserved cysteine through the conserved F or W. A D gene is named only where the DNA matches it firmly. The size of a clone is reported for some rows only, either as once, few or many, or as a class for expanded clones.

-	-	TRBJ1-1	TRBV4-1	CASSQARASNRNTEAFF	TGCGCCAGCAGCCAAGCGAGGGCCTCAAACCGGAACACTGAAGCTTTCTTT
-	-	TRBJ1-5	TRBV4-1	CASSRLTGLNQPQHF	TGCGCCAGCAGCCGTCTTACAGGGTTAAATCAGCCCCAGCATTTT
-	TRBD2	TRBJ2-5	TRBV5-4	CASTPEWASGGLRVGETQYF	TGTGCCAGCACCCCCGAGTGGGCTAGCGGGGGCCTCAGGGTGGGAGAGACCCAGTACTTC
-	-	TRBJ1-1	TRBV6-1	CAAGPQRTEAFF	TGTGCCGCGGGGCCCCAGAGGACTGAAGCTTTCTTT
-	-	TRBJ1-1	TRBV7-9	CASSLNSNTEAFF	TGTGCCAGCAGCTTAAACAGCAACACTGAAGCTTTCTTT
-	-	TRBJ1-6	TRBV30	CAWRGAGSYNSPLHF	TGTGCCTGGAGGGGTGCAGGCTCCTATAATTCACCCCTCCACTTT
-	TRBD1	TRBJ1-5	TRBV2	CASSEATGQGQNQPQHF	TGTGCCAGCAGTGAAGCAACGGGACAGGGCCAGAATCAGCCCCAGCATTTT
-	-	TRBJ1-2	TRBV13	CASSAGGLAGYTF	TGTGCCAGCAGCGCCGGGGGGTTGGCTGGCTACACCTTC
-	TRBD2	TRBJ2-3	TRBV6-1	CASALSGGADTQYF	TGTGCCAGCGCCCTTAGCGGGGGGGCAGATACGCAGTATTTT
-	-	TRBJ1-1	TRBV2	CASSSWTVNTEAFF	TGTGCCAGCAGCTCCTGGACGGTAAACACTGAAGCTTTCTTT
-	-	TRBJ1-2	TRBV14	CASSQEGRLAYGYTF	TGTGCCAGCAGCCAAGAGGGCAGGCTCGCCTATGGCTACACCTTC
few	-	TRBJ1-5	TRBV7-9	CASSLPFQPQHF	TGTGCCAGCAGCTTACCATTTCAGCCCCAGCATTTT
-	-	TRBJ1-2	TRBV30	CAWRTSGGLGGYTF	TGTGCCTGGAGGACCAGCGGGGGGCTGGGTGGCTACACCTTC
-	TRBD2	TRBJ2-3	TRBV5-1	CASSTSGGFATDTQYF	TGCGCCAGCAGTACTAGCGGGGGGTTCGCCACAGATACGCAGTATTTT
-	-	TRBJ2-7	TRBV4-1	CASSQVFGQSSYEQYF	TGCGCCAGCAGCCAAGTTTTCGGGCAGAGCTCCTACGAGCAGTACTTC
-	-	TRBJ2-1	TRBV6-1	CASRIPGQEQFF	TGTGCCAGCAGAATTCCGGGACAAGAGCAGTTCTTC
-	TRBD1	TRBJ1-3	TRBV4-2	CASSPRDRGDPWRRSSGNTIYF	TGTGCCAGCAGCCCCCGGGACAGGGGGGATCCGTGGCGCCGGAGCTCTGGAAACACCATATATTTT
-	-	TRBJ1-1	TRBV6-1	CASWRGRNTEAFF	TGTGCCAGCTGGCGAGGGCGGAACACTGAAGCTTTCTTT
-	TRBD1	TRBJ2-7	TRBV5-1	CASSWDRASNEQYF	TGCGCCAGCAGCTGGGACAGGGCTTCCAACGAGCAGTACTTC
-	TRBD1	TRBJ2-7	TRBV9	CASSGSRDSYEQYF	TGTGCCAGCAGCGGCTCCCGGGACAGCTACGAGCAGTACTTC
-	-	TRBJ1-4	TRBV19	CASSTLFTPVTNEKLFF	TGTGCCAGTAGTACCCTTTTCACCCCGGTGACTAATGAAAAACTGTTTTTT
-	-	TRBJ1-2	TRBV15	CATSRDRSRLAYGYTF	TGTGCCACCAGCAGAGATAGGTCTAGATTGGCCTATGGCTACACCTTC
few	-	TRBJ1-5	TRBV18	CASSPTTGNQPQHF	TGTGCCAGCTCACCTACTACAGGGAATCAGCCCCAGCATTTT
-	-	TRBJ2-7	TRBV6-1	CASSAAGRTYEQYF	TGTGCCAGCAGTGCGGCAGGACGAACCTACGAGCAGTACTTC
-	-	TRBJ1-5	TRBV6-1	CASSEMGYSNQPQHF	TGTGCCAGCAGTGAGATGGGTTATAGCAATCAGCCCCAGCATTTT
-	-	TRBJ1-2	TRBV29-1	CSVITGPLLPVYGYTF	TGCAGCGTGATAACGGGGCCGCTGTTACCTGTCTATGGCTACACCTTC
-	-	TRBJ2-2	TRBV9	CASSVSWAGELFF	TGTGCCAGCAGCGTATCCTGGGCCGGGGAGCTGTTTTTT
-	-	TRBJ2-7	TRBV6-6	CASSHANYEQYF	TGTGCCAGCAGCCACGCCAACTACGAGCAGTACTTC
-	-	TRBJ2-7	TRBV6-4	CARTRGLDYEQYF	TGTGCCAGAACGAGGGGTCTAGATTACGAGCAGTACTTC
-	TRBD1	TRBJ2-1	TRBV7-2	CASSPDRVNEQFF	TGTGCCAGCAGCCCGGACAGGGTCAATGAGCAGTTCTTC
-	-	TRBJ2-5	TRBV25-1	CASSARGRISSQETQYF	TGTGCCAGCAGTGCGAGGGGAAGGATCAGTTCCCAAGAGACCCAGTACTTC
-	-	TRBJ2-3	TRBV9	CASSPPQGWTDTQYF	TGTGCCAGCAGTCCGCCCCAGGGCTGGACAGATACGCAGTATTTT
-	-	TRBJ2-7	TRBV7-2	CASSLRQGEQYF	TGTGCCAGCAGCTTAAGACAAGGCGAGCAGTACTTC
-	-	TRBJ1-5	TRBV11-2	CASSTRTGQPQHF	TGTGCCAGCAGCACTCGGACTGGGCAGCCCCAGCATTTT
-	TRBD1	TRBJ2-2	TRBV5-1	CASSRTRDRSALFF	TGCGCCAGCAGTAGAACACGGGACAGGTCTGCGCTGTTTTTT
-	-	TRBJ1-1	TRBV30	CAWSEGTNTEAFF	TGTGCCTGGAGTGAGGGCACGAACACTGAAGCTTTCTTT
-	-	TRBJ1-3	TRBV6-6	CASSYPGTEGNTIYF	TGTGCCAGCAGTTACCCCGGGACCGAAGGGAACACCATATATTTT
-	-	TRBJ1-1	TRBV6-6	CASSYSGSMNTEAFF	TGTGCCAGCAGTTACTCGGGGAGTATGAACACTGAAGCTTTCTTT
-	-	TRBJ1-5	TRBV7-2	CASSLAGQPQHF	TGTGCCAGCAGCTTAGCAGGACAGCCCCAGCATTTT
-	TRBD1	TRBJ2-4	TRBV2	CASSGQVLNIQYF	TGTGCCAGCAGCGGACAGGTTCTTAACATTCAGTACTTC
-	-	TRBJ2-3	TRBV10-3	CAIRAGSTDTQYF	TGTGCCATCAGGGCGGGGAGCACAGATACGCAGTATTTT
-	-	TRBJ1-4	TRBV7-2	CASSLGGYSNEKLFF	TGTGCCAGCAGCTTAGGGGGGTACTCGAATGAAAAACTGTTTTTT
-	-	TRBJ2-5	TRBV30	CAWSGLQGRGETQYF	TGTGCCTGGAGTGGGCTGCAGGGGCGCGGAGAGACCCAGTACTTC
-	TRBD1	TRBJ2-3	TRBV4-1	CASSRDRVSDTQYF	TGCGCCAGCAGCCGGGACAGGGTTTCAGATACGCAGTATTTT
once	-	TRBJ1-1	TRBV5-4	CASSLGSGWNTEAFF	TGTGCCAGCAGCTTGGGATCAGGGTGGAACACTGAAGCTTTCTTT